These T cell receptor beta chains were read from a single sample in a study of OX40 agonist ivuxolimab in advanced cancers. Data came from immunoSEQ multiplex PCR; TCRdb stores just in-frame clones and leaves some out. The sample includes 77,000 or so clones, roughly four fifths of them seen just once. Sequences were derived from CD4+ or CD8+ T cells sorted from blood, sampled in a trial of the OX40 agonist ivuxolimab. These receptors all come from an adult with an advanced solid tumor such as melanoma, head and neck, liver or kidney cancer. CDR3s include the opening cysteine and the closing phenylalanine or tryptophan. A D gene is named only where the DNA matches it firmly. Size is stated for part of the rows, as once, few or many counts, or as a class when the clone is expanded.

-	-	TRBV28	TRBJ2-7	TGTGCCAGCAGTTTGCGACTGCGGGACCTGTCCTACGAGCAGTACTTC	CASSLRLRDLSYEQYF
-	-	TRBV15	TRBJ1-4	TGTGCCACCAGCAGTCCCAAAACGTTGGAAAAACTGTTTTTT	CATSSPKTLEKLFF
-	-	TRBV28	TRBJ1-1	TGTGCCAGCAGTCCATATGAGGGTGTAGACACTGAAGCTTTCTTT	CASSPYEGVDTEAFF
-	-	TRBV7-8	TRBJ2-2	TGTGCCAGCAGCTTATTACGCCTGAGGACCGGGGAGCTGTTTTTT	CASSLLRLRTGELFF
-	-	TRBV2	TRBJ1-6	TGTGCCAGCCGCAACAGGGATTGGAATTCACCCCTCCACTTT	CASRNRDWNSPLHF
-	TRBD2	TRBV20-1	TRBJ2-1	TGCAGTGCACGGACTAGTTTGGTGCAGTTCTTC	CSARTSLVQFF
-	-	TRBV7-2	TRBJ2-6	TGTGCCAGCAGCTTACGCGTGGGATTAAGAGCTGGGGCCAACGTCCTGACTTTC	CASSLRVGLRAGANVLTF
-	-	TRBV13	TRBJ2-2	TGTGCCAGCAGCTTGAACAGGGTCACCGGGGAGCTGTTTTTT	CASSLNRVTGELFF
-	-	TRBV30	TRBJ2-5	TGTGCCTGGAGTGTTAGCACTTTAGGAGAGACCCAGTACTTC	CAWSVSTLGETQYF
-	-	TRBV9	TRBJ2-5	TGTGCCAGCAGCCCCCGGACAGCCCCTCAAGAGACCCAGTACTTC	CASSPRTAPQETQYF
-	TRBD2	TRBV6-5	TRBJ2-2	TGTGCCAGCAGACTAGCGGGAGACACCGGGGAGCTGTTTTTT	CASRLAGDTGELFF
-	TRBD2	TRBV5-4	TRBJ2-3	TGTGCCAGCAGCCGGCTACTAGCGGGGCTCACAGATACGCAGTATTTT	CASSRLLAGLTDTQYF
-	-	TRBV19	TRBJ2-5	TGTGCCAGTAGTAGGGGGCTTGTGGAGACCCAGTACTTC	CASSRGLVETQYF
-	-	TRBV21-1	TRBJ1-1	TGTGCCAGCAGCAAAGGGGACAACCTGAACACTGAAGCTTTCTTT	CASSKGDNLNTEAFF
-	TRBD1	TRBV5-4	TRBJ1-2	TGTGCCAGCAGCTCGGACAGGGGCCTCTATGGCTACACCTTC	CASSSDRGLYGYTF
-	-	TRBV27	TRBJ2-7	TGTGCCAGCAGTAAAGACAGGAGCCTCTACGAGCAGTACTTC	CASSKDRSLYEQYF
once	TRBD1	TRBV28	TRBJ2-7	TGTGCCAGCAGTTCGATGAAGGGACAGAAAAGCTCCTACGAGCAGTACTTC	CASSSMKGQKSSYEQYF
-	-	TRBV6-5	TRBJ2-2	TGTGCCAGCAGTTACATGAGGGCCACCGGGGAGCTGTTTTTT	CASSYMRATGELFF
-	-	TRBV28	TRBJ1-1	TGTGCCAGCAAAATACTTGGGGGGGTGAACACTGAAGCTTTCTTT	CASKILGGVNTEAFF
-	-	TRBV20-1	TRBJ2-1	TGCAGTGCTTACAGGGTAACTGAGCAGTTCTTC	CSAYRVTEQFF
once	TRBD1	TRBV5-6	TRBJ1-2	TGTGCCAGCAGCTTGAGGGGAGGGGGCCGATATGGCTACACCTTC	CASSLRGGGRYGYTF
-	TRBD2	TRBV19	TRBJ2-7	TGTGCCAGTAGTATGGCAAGGACTAGCGGGACGCCCTACGAGCAGTACTTC	CASSMARTSGTPYEQYF
-	TRBD2	TRBV5-1	TRBJ2-2	TGCGCCAGCAGCTTGGCCCTAGCGGGAGTGTCCGGGGAGCTGTTTTTT	CASSLALAGVSGELFF
-	TRBD1	TRBV19	TRBJ1-6	TGTGCCAGTAGTCCGCGGACAGGGATTTCACCCCTCCACTTT	CASSPRTGISPLHF
once	TRBD1	TRBV28	TRBJ2-5	TGTGCCAGCAGTTCCGGACAGGGGAAGGAGACCCAGTACTTC	CASSSGQGKETQYF
few	-	TRBV5-1	TRBJ2-1	TGCGCCAGCGGAACGGACAGATCCTACAATGAGCAGTTCTTC	CASGTDRSYNEQFF
-	-	TRBV18	TRBJ1-1	TGTGCCAGCTCAAACGGGGGCGACGCTTTCTTT	CASSNGGDAFF
-	-	TRBV28	TRBJ2-1	TGTGCCAGCAGCCCCTCGGGACGGAGTTACAATGAGCAGTTCTTC	CASSPSGRSYNEQFF
-	TRBD1	TRBV5-1	TRBJ1-4	TGCGCCAGCAGCTTAACACAGGGGGAAAATGAAAAACTGTTTTTT	CASSLTQGENEKLFF
-	TRBD2	TRBV7-3	TRBJ2-1	TGTGCCAGCAGCTTAAGACTAGCACCGTACAATGAGCAGTTCTTC	CASSLRLAPYNEQFF
-	TRBD2	TRBV7-2	TRBJ2-3	TGTGCCAGCAGCTCACCGGGACTAGGGCGTAGCTTT	CASSSPGLGRSF
-	-	TRBV6-5	TRBJ1-2	TGTGCCAGCAGTTACAGCGCAGGCGGACTTTATGGCTACACCTTC	CASSYSAGGLYGYTF
few	-	TRBV5-4	TRBJ1-1	TGTGCCAGCAGTACCAGGGTGGGGGACACTGAAGCTTTCTTT	CASSTRVGDTEAFF
few	TRBD1	TRBV7-2	TRBJ2-5	TGTGCCAGCAGCCCCAGACAGGGGCCTATCCAAGAGACCCAGTACTTC	CASSPRQGPIQETQYF
once	-	TRBV2	TRBJ1-2	TGTGCCAGCAGCCCCGCCCACGAGCCTTCCTACACCTTC	CASSPAHEPSYTF
-	TRBD2	TRBV7-2	TRBJ2-3	TGTGCCAGCAGCCAGCCCATAGCGGGAGTAGATACGCAGTATTTT	CASSQPIAGVDTQYF
-	-	TRBV7-9	TRBJ2-3	TGTGCCAGCAGCTTCAGGGAAGGGGGCACAGATACGCAGTATTTT	CASSFREGGTDTQYF
-	TRBD1	TRBV19	TRBJ1-2	TGTGCCAGTAGCCCCGGGTGGACAGGAAACTATGGCTACACCTTC	CASSPGWTGNYGYTF
once	TRBD1	TRBV5-6	TRBJ2-3	TGTGCCAGCAGCGGGACAGGGACAGATACGCAGTATTTT	CASSGTGTDTQYF
-	-	TRBV6-4	TRBJ1-2	TGTGCCAGCAGTGCGGGCGGGGTGAACTATGGCTACACCTTC	CASSAGGVNYGYTF
-	-	TRBV9	TRBJ1-6	TGTGCCAGCAGCCTGGGGTCCTATAATTCACCCCTCCACTTT	CASSLGSYNSPLHF